The 13 T cell receptor beta chains below all came from one sample that was sequenced in a study of Ad26.COV2.S vaccination and SARS-CoV-2 variants. Indicated treatment: 15 to 20 received Ad26.COV2.S at low or high dose, single or two shots; about 5 received placebo; per-sample allocation not given. Sampling took place 63 days after the first vaccine or placebo injection. Assay used: immunoSEQ multiplex PCR; TCRdb lists only in-frame clones, some missing. The sample contains about 350,000 clones, approximately 85% of which appear only once. The starting material was peripheral blood, obtained in a trial of Ad26.COV2.S vaccine versus placebo. The receptors come from a person between 18 and 60 years old who received the Ad26.COV2.S COVID-19 vaccine or a placebo.

This clone was observed many times. The rearrangement uses TRBV19 and TRBJ1-1, with D perhaps matching TRBD1 (5 bases). The V and J ends lost 3 bases and 3 bases respectively, with 8 bases between them. This CDR3 comprises 13 residues. In germline, CDR1 is LNHDA, CDR2 SQIVND (reference sequence). The CDR3 nucleotides read TGTGCCAGTAGTATTATAGGGGACACTGAAGCTTTCTTT. Translating gives CASSIIGDTEAFF.

This chain connects TRBV5-1 to TRBJ2-7, with 7 bases identical to TRBD2. The CDR3 length is 15 residues. Germline lookup yields CDR1 SGHRS and CDR2 YFSETQ. V gave up 5 bases and J gave up 2 bases; unmatched junction bases: 10. In DNA form, the CDR3 reads TGCGCCAGCAGTCTGCCTGGGACTACGGCCTACGAGCAGTACTTC. This translates into CASSLPGTTAYEQYF.

The genes are TRBV7-8 and TRBJ1-2; 9 nucleotides agree with TRBD1. Germline V gene sequence: CDR1 SGHVS, CDR2 FQNEAQ. Unmatched junction bases numbered 12, after V lost 3 bases and J lost 13 bases. The CDR3 has 14 amino acids. The CDR3 loop is CASSFGQGRILSTF. CDR3 coding DNA: TGTGCCAGCAGCTTCGGACAGGGGAGAATTCTAAGCACCTTC.

Of note for this clone: Other nucleotide sequences in the sample specify the same CDR3. The chain links TRBV6-5 to TRBJ1-6; D is possibly TRBD1 (5 bases). V lost 8 bases to trimming and J lost 4 bases, with 9 bases between them. Germline assignment: CDR1 MNHEY and CDR2 SVGAGI. The CDR3 runs to 13 residues. The CDR3 DNA reads TGTGCCAGCCGGGGGGGGTATAATTCACCCCTCCACTTT. It yields the protein CASRGGYNSPLHF.

This chain uses TRBV2 with TRBJ2-7; D is perhaps TRBD1 (5 bases). Germline V gene lookup returns CDR1 SNHLY and CDR2 FYNNEI. The CDR3 has 11 amino acids. V lost 6 bases, J lost 6 bases, and 9 bases lay in between. CDR3 nucleotide sequence: TGTGCCAGCAGGTGGGGCCGCGAGCAGTACTTC. It is translated as CASRWGREQYF.

V usage is TRBV19 and J usage is TRBJ1-5, with D perhaps TRBD1 (5 bases). CDR1 and CDR2 (germline): LNHDA, SQIVND (reference sequence). This CDR3 is built from 16 residues. V lost 5 bases and J 1 base, leaving 15 bases between the germline ends. Here the CDR3 reads CASSPLQGSSNQPQHF. DNA for the CDR3: TGTGCCAGTAGTCCCCTCCAGGGTTCGAGCAATCAGCCCCAGCATTTT.

The chain uses TRBV28 and TRBJ2-4, with D possibly TRBD2 on 6 matching bases. Germline V gene sequence: CDR1 MDHEN, CDR2 SYDVKM. Trimming took 6 bases from V and 8 from J, leaving 14 bases between them. The CDR3 length is 13 residues. CDR3 coding DNA: TGTGCCAGCAGGTCCACGGGGGATGACATTCAGTACTTC. Protein product: CASRSTGDDIQYF.

The rearrangement links TRBV28 to TRBJ1-3, with 9 positions matching TRBD1. In germline, CDR1 is MDHEN, CDR2 SYDVKM. CDR3 length: 15 residues. J was trimmed by 5 bases and V by 6 bases; bases with no gene match: 8. In DNA form, the CDR3 reads TGTGCCAGCAGCCTACAGGACAGGGGTCGAAACACCATATATTTT. Its protein product is CASSLQDRGRNTIYF.

The chain recombines TRBV27 with TRBJ2-3, with 7 bases lining up with TRBD2. The V and J ends lost 3 bases and 8 bases, in that order; junction bases with no gene match: 14. Germline-derived CDR1 and CDR2 are MNHEY and SMNVEV (reference sequence). The CDR3 is made up of 16 amino acids. This CDR3 reads CASSFHGGRTQATQYF. The CDR3 nucleotides read TGTGCCAGCAGTTTTCACGGGGGGAGGACCCAGGCTACGCAGTATTTT.

The V gene is TRBV27, the J gene TRBJ2-7, with a possible D match to TRBD2 (5 bases). Deletions cut 2 bases from V and 0 bases from J, with 11 bases between. Germline CDR1 is MNHEY and CDR2 is SMNVEV (reference sequence). The CDR3 is made up of 15 amino acids. CDR3 amino acids: CASSLAPGNSYEQYF. DNA of the CDR3: TGTGCCAGCAGTTTAGCGCCGGGAAACTCCTACGAGCAGTACTTC.

Here the CDR3 DNA reads TGTGCCAGCAGCCCCCGGGACAGGGGCCAAGAGACCCAGTACTTC. Amino acids: CASSPRDRGQETQYF. This chain joins TRBV7-9 and TRBJ2-5; 10 nucleotides match TRBD1. The CDR3 has 15 amino acids. CDR1 and CDR2 (germline): SEHNR, FQNEAQ (reference sequence). Losses at the gene ends were 5 bases for V and 1 base for J; bases not matched to a gene: 4.

This clone has just a few counts. The gene calls are TRBV12-2 and TRBJ2-2; the table's D call TRBD2 went unverified against the DNA. TRBV12-2 is described as a pseudogene. The CDR3 is made up of 19 amino acids. DNA for the CDR3: TGTGCAAGTCGCCCTAGTGGAGGACTAGCGGGAGAATCCACCGGGGAGCTGTTTTTT. It codes for CASRPSGGLAGESTGELFF.

The chain joins TRBV28 to TRBJ2-1; 10 bases align to TRBD2. The CDR3 consists of 15 residues. Germline V gene lookup returns CDR1 MDHEN and CDR2 SYDVKM. The V segment lost 6 bases and the J segment 9 bases; nucleotides outside the gene matches: 11. CDR3 sequence reads: CASSLAGTSVIEQFF. For the CDR3, the DNA is TGTGCCAGCAGCCTAGCCGGGACTAGCGTCATTGAGCAGTTCTTC.